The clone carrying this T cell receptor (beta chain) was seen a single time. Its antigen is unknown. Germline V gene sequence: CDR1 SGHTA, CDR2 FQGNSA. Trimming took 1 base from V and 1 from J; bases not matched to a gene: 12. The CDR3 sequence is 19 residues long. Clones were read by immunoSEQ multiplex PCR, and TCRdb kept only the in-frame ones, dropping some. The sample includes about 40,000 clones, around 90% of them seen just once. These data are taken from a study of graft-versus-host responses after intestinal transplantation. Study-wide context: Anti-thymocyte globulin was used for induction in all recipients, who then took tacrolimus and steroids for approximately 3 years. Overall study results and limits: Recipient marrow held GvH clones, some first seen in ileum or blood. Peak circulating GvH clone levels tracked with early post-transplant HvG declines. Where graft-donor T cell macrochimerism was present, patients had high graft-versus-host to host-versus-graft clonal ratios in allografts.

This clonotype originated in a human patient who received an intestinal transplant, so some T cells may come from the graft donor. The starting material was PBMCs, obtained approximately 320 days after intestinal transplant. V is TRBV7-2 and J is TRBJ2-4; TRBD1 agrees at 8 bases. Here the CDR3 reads CASSLGYYGQGRAKNIQYF. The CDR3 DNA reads TGTGCCAGCAGCTTAGGATATTACGGACAGGGCAGGGCCAAAAACATTCAGTACTTC. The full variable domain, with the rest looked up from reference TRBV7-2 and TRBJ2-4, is GAGVSQSPSNKVTEKGKDVELRCDPISGHTALYWYRQSLGQGLEFLIYFQGNSAPDKSGLPSDRFSAERTGGSVSTLTIQRTQQEDSAVYLCASSLGYYGQGRAKNIQYFGAGTRLSVL.